These 5 T cell receptor beta chains were sequenced from one sample in a study of blood T cell repertoires in COVID-19. TCRdb's table, derived via immunoSEQ multiplex PCR, lists solely in-frame clones and lacks some. The table has roughly 57,000 clones, 65% to 85% seen once. Input material: peripheral blood. These receptors all stem from a man between 70 and 80 years old with active or convalescent COVID-19.

The rearrangement uses TRBV5-6 and TRBJ1-6; D might be TRBD1 (6 bases). The CDR3 is made up of 16 amino acids. Looked up from germline, CDR1 is SGHDT and CDR2 is YYEEEE. Between the trimmed V and J ends, which lost 0 bases and 7 bases, there was a span of 14 bases. In nucleotides, the CDR3 is TGTGCCAGCAGCTTGGGAATAAACAGGGTAAATTCACCCCTCCACTTT. Its translation is CASSLGINRVNSPLHF.

This clone occurred a few times. The chain joins TRBV19 to TRBJ2-2; 7 bases agree with TRBD2. The CDR3 has 14 amino acids. The germline V gene has CDR1 LNHDA and CDR2 SQIVND (reference sequence). With V trimmed by 7 bases and J by 7 bases, 9 bases remained unmatched. The CDR3 region is CASKASGESGELFF. The CDR3 DNA reads as TGTGCCAGTAAAGCCAGCGGGGAGAGCGGGGAGCTGTTTTTT.

The chain employs TRBV7-2 and TRBJ2-5; 7 positions agree with TRBD1. Germline V gives CDR1 SGHTA, CDR2 FQGNSA. After removal of 5 bases from V and 7 bases from J, the junction contained 13 bases not matched to a gene. The CDR3 extends over 15 amino acids. The chain's CDR3 is CASSQAPGQLLTQYF. CDR3 DNA: TGTGCCAGCAGCCAAGCCCCGGGACAGTTATTGACCCAGTACTTC.

Comment on this clone: One end of the junction is discordant with germline, which a read error may explain. V and J are TRBV5-5 and TRBJ1-1, with D possibly being TRBD1 (6 bases). The CDR3 length is 14 residues. The germline V gene has CDR1 SGHKS and CDR2 YYEKEE (reference sequence). DNA of the CDR3: TGTGTCAGCAGAGGGGGAAACGGGGTCACTGAAGCTTTCTTT. Protein: CVSRGGNGVTEAFF.

The chain has TRBV18 and TRBJ1-5, with TRBD1 as a possible D gene (5 bases). The V and J ends lost 3 bases and 11 bases respectively, with 26 bases between them. Germline V lookup: CDR1 KGHSH, CDR2 LQKENI. The CDR3 covers 17 residues. Written as DNA, the CDR3 is TGTGCCAGCTCACCCTCCGGAGGGGAGGGGAAAATCTCAACCCAGCATTTT. Translation gives CASSPSGGEGKISTQHF.